The 11 T cell receptor beta chains below all came from one sample that was sequenced in a study of cytomegalovirus exposure and HLA in healthy donors. The study ran its PCR with 60 Vbeta and 13 Jbeta primers. TCRdb keeps only in-frame clones here, not all; method: immunoSEQ multiplex PCR. The sample lists around 190,000 clones, about 80% occurring once. Sequenced material: PBMCs. The receptors shown here come from a man in his forties in good health and CMV-seropositive.

Written as DNA, the CDR3 is TGTGCCAGCAGTTTACAGGGCTCCTACGAGCAGTACTTC. Its translation is CASSLQGSYEQYF. This rearrangement joins TRBV27 to TRBJ2-7, with a weak D call TRBD1 (5 bases). Looked up from germline, CDR1 is MNHEY and CDR2 is SMNVEV (reference sequence). CDR3 length equals 13 residues. Trimming cost V 2 bases and J 0 bases, with 5 bases left between them.

The V gene is TRBV7-8, the J gene TRBJ2-7; 8 positions agree with TRBD2. J gave up 2 bases and V 5 bases, and 5 bases lay outside the gene matches. Germline V lookup: CDR1 SGHVS, CDR2 FQNEAQ. The CDR3 consists of 14 residues. For the CDR3, the DNA is TGTGCCAGCAGCCCCGAGCGGGGGCCCTACGAGCAGTACTTC. Its translation: CASSPERGPYEQYF.

V is TRBV6-1 and J is TRBJ1-5, with a possible D match to TRBD1 (6 bases). V dropped 10 bases and J dropped 7 bases, with 14 bases sitting between them. The CDR3 has 12 amino acids. Germline V lookup: CDR1 MNHNS, CDR2 SASEGT. For the CDR3, the DNA is TGTGCCACCAGACAGGCGAACCAGCCCCAGCATTTT. This translates into CATRQANQPQHF.

The rearrangement joins TRBV21-1 to TRBJ1-5; TRBD1, the table's D call, was not compared with the DNA. TRBV21-1 is given as a pseudogene. The CDR3 spans 15 residues. The CDR3 region is CASSKVQGSSEPQHF. Written as DNA, the CDR3 is TGTGCCAGCAGCAAAGTTCAGGGGTCGTCGGAGCCCCAGCATTTT.

The chain combines TRBV19 with TRBJ1-5; D is perhaps TRBD1 (5 bases). With 5 bases removed from V and 1 base from J, the gap between germline ends came to 15 bases. CDR3 length: 16 residues. CDR1 LNHDA and CDR2 SQIVND come from the germline V gene (reference sequence). For the CDR3, the DNA is TGTGCCAGTAGTGCCCAGGGCTCTATCAGCAATCAGCCCCAGCATTTT. Its protein is CASSAQGSISNQPQHF.

This chain joins TRBV6-6 and TRBJ1-4; D unclear. This CDR3 region has 11 residues. V was trimmed by 7 bases and J by 8 bases, leaving 8 bases between them. CDR1 MNHNY and CDR2 SVGAGI come from the germline V gene (reference sequence). The CDR3 reads CASIGGEKLFF. CDR3 nucleotide sequence: TGTGCCAGCATCGGCGGGGAAAAACTGTTTTTT.

DNA for the CDR3: TGTGCCAGCAGTTTAGTCAGGGGGAACTACGAGCAGTACTTC. This codes for CASSLVRGNYEQYF. The chain links TRBV27 to TRBJ2-7; 7 bases agree with TRBD1. The CDR3 consists of 14 residues. V lost 2 bases and J lost 3; bases outside the gene matches: 4. From germline, CDR1 is MNHEY and CDR2 SMNVEV (reference sequence).

This chain joins TRBV27 and TRBJ2-3; D might be TRBD2 (6 bases). CDR1 MNHEY and CDR2 SMNVEV come from the germline V gene (reference sequence). The germline V and J ends were trimmed by 6 bases and 2 bases, with 15 bases remaining between them. The CDR3 contains 15 residues. In nucleotides, the CDR3 is TGTGCCAGCAGGGCTTTGCGGGGATCCACAGATACGCAGTATTTT. It yields the protein CASRALRGSTDTQYF.

This sequence joins TRBV6-6 and TRBJ2-7; 9 positions match TRBD2. In germline, CDR1 is MNHNY, CDR2 SVGAGI (reference sequence). The J segment lost 3 bases and the V segment lost 7 bases, leaving 13 bases of the junction unmatched. There are 16 residues in the CDR3. In nucleotides, the CDR3 is TGTGCCAGCACTTCCAACGGCGGGCGGGGGGGCTACGAGCAGTACTTC. This encodes CASTSNGGRGGYEQYF.

On this clone: A read error may explain this, as a much larger clone is one base away. The CDR3: CASSQYGGEYEQYF. As DNA, the CDR3 is TGTGCCAGCAGCCAGTATGGGGGGGAGTACGAGCAGTACTTC. The chain combines TRBV5-4 with TRBJ2-7; 7 positions match TRBD2. Germline CDR1 is SGHNT and CDR2 is YYREEE (reference sequence). The CDR3 is 14 residues long. Trimming removed 4 bases from V and 4 bases from J; junction bases left unmatched: 8.

The CDR3 is CASSLTAGGGETQYF. For the CDR3, the DNA is TGTGCCAGCAGCTTAACCGCAGGGGGAGGAGAGACCCAGTACTTC. The chain uses TRBV7-3 and TRBJ2-5, with D perhaps matching TRBD1 (7 bases). The CDR3 length is 15 residues. Per germline, CDR1 SGHTA and CDR2 FQGTGA. Deletions cut 0 bases from V and 4 bases from J, with 12 bases between.